This T cell receptor (beta chain) was captured by sequencing in a study of blood T cell repertoires in COVID-19. Study-level information: PBMCs, B-cell-depleted T cells, or T cells were the source of the cDNA or gDNA that made up the material.

Trimming at V came to 6 bases and at J to 5 bases, leaving 5 bases not matched to a gene. The CDR3 runs 12 residues. Looked up from germline, CDR1 is SQVTM and CDR2 is ANQGSEA. The data were produced by immunoSEQ multiplex PCR, yet TCRdb's version contains in-frame clones alone and is incomplete. The profile shows about 96,000 clones, roughly 84% of them singletons. The material sequenced was peripheral blood. The V gene is TRBV29-1, the J gene TRBJ1-2; 8 bases are shared with TRBD1. The sequence was obtained from a woman aged 55 to 70 with acute or convalescent COVID-19. The CDR3 DNA follows: TGCAGCGTAGACACAGGGGGGTATGGCTACACCTTC. Its protein product is CSVDTGGYGYTF.